These T cell receptor beta chains were read from a single sample in a study of naive and memory T cell subsets. TCRdb processed the UMI-ligation and nested PCR reads anew with MiXCR; each CDR3 protein has one entry. Altogether about 21,000 distinct CDR3 sequences are present, 9.5% to 12% being singletons, with the ten largest covering 15% to 20%. What was sequenced was central memory CD8+ T cells from blood. The receptors were gathered from a human donor in good health. The CDR3 runs from the conserved cysteine through the conserved F or W. D genes are given only for firm matches. Expanded clones get a size class; other rows say once, few or many, or leave the size out.

v_call: TRBV7-9
clone_size: -
cdr3_length: 14
d_call: -
j_call: TRBJ1-1
cdr3_aa: CASSLVGGNTEAFF
cdr3_nt: TGTGCCAGCAGCTTAGTAGGGGGGAACACTGAAGCTTTCTTT

v_call: TRBV24-1
clone_size: -
cdr3_length: 18
d_call: TRBD1
j_call: TRBJ2-3
cdr3_aa: CATSDLGTGPAFFDTQYF
cdr3_nt: TGTGCCACCAGTGATTTAGGGACAGGTCCTGCCTTCTTCGATACGCAGTATTTT

v_call: TRBV7-9
clone_size: many
cdr3_length: 13
d_call: -
j_call: TRBJ2-2
cdr3_aa: CASPGPRTGELFF
cdr3_nt: TGTGCCAGCCCCGGGCCACGAACCGGGGAGCTGTTTTTT

v_call: TRBV7-9
clone_size: few
cdr3_length: 15
d_call: -
j_call: TRBJ2-3
cdr3_aa: CASSGDGSTTDTQYF
cdr3_nt: TGTGCCAGCAGCGGCGACGGATCAACTACAGATACGCAGTATTTT

v_call: TRBV20-1
clone_size: few
cdr3_length: 13
d_call: -
j_call: TRBJ2-7
cdr3_aa: CSAGDAGTYEQYF
cdr3_nt: TGCAGTGCCGGGGACGCGGGAACCTACGAGCAGTACTTC

v_call: TRBV6-2/TRBV6-3
clone_size: few
cdr3_length: 17
d_call: TRBD2
j_call: TRBJ2-2
cdr3_aa: CASSYSFLAGGLGELFF
cdr3_nt: TGTGCCAGCAGTTACTCTTTCTTGGCGGGAGGCCTAGGCGAGCTGTTTTTT

v_call: TRBV4-3
clone_size: -
cdr3_length: 16
d_call: TRBD2
j_call: TRBJ2-5
cdr3_aa: CASSPDGTSEQETQYF
cdr3_nt: TGCGCCAGCAGCCCAGATGGGACTAGCGAACAAGAGACCCAGTACTTC

v_call: TRBV9
clone_size: many
cdr3_length: 15
d_call: -
j_call: TRBJ2-7
cdr3_aa: CASSVSGAMGNEQYF
cdr3_nt: TGTGCCAGCAGCGTGTCCGGGGCCATGGGGAACGAGCAGTACTTC

v_call: TRBV29-1
clone_size: medium-sized
cdr3_length: 15
d_call: -
j_call: TRBJ2-1
cdr3_aa: CSVELGRASYNEQFF
cdr3_nt: TGCAGCGTTGAATTAGGTCGAGCCTCCTACAATGAGCAGTTCTTC

v_call: TRBV29-1
clone_size: -
cdr3_length: 14
d_call: -
j_call: TRBJ1-2
cdr3_aa: CSVHSCGLNYGYTF
cdr3_nt: TGCAGCGTTCACTCCTGCGGACTTAACTATGGCTACACCTTC

v_call: TRBV20-1
clone_size: many
cdr3_length: 15
d_call: TRBD1
j_call: TRBJ2-4
cdr3_aa: CSARDSAFSKNIQYF
cdr3_nt: TGCAGTGCCCGGGACAGCGCCTTTTCCAAAAACATTCAGTACTTC

v_call: TRBV15
clone_size: many
cdr3_length: 14
d_call: -
j_call: TRBJ1-3
cdr3_aa: CATSTGSSGNTIYF
cdr3_nt: TGTGCCACCAGCACGGGCAGCTCTGGAAACACCATATATTTT

v_call: TRBV20-1
clone_size: -
cdr3_length: 13
d_call: -
j_call: TRBJ1-4
cdr3_aa: CSARDLQNEKLFF
cdr3_nt: TGCAGTGCTAGAGATCTCCAGAATGAAAAACTGTTTTTT

v_call: TRBV10-3
clone_size: many
cdr3_length: 16
d_call: TRBD2
j_call: TRBJ2-7
cdr3_aa: CAISAGGDYSPREQYF
cdr3_nt: TGTGCCATCAGTGCGGGGGGTGACTACTCCCCTCGCGAGCAGTACTTC

v_call: TRBV4-3
clone_size: many
cdr3_length: 16
d_call: -
j_call: TRBJ2-7
cdr3_aa: CASSQDVGQGASYKYF
cdr3_nt: -

v_call: TRBV20-1
clone_size: many
cdr3_length: 13
d_call: -
j_call: TRBJ2-7
cdr3_aa: CSAKGHGTSEQYF
cdr3_nt: TGCAGTGCTAAGGGACACGGGACTTCCGAGCAGTACTTC

v_call: TRBV6-1
clone_size: many
cdr3_length: 15
d_call: -
j_call: TRBJ1-1
cdr3_aa: CASSEFGGRATEAFF
cdr3_nt: TGTGCCAGCAGTGAATTTGGGGGCAGAGCCACTGAAGCTTTCTTT

v_call: TRBV12-5
clone_size: many
cdr3_length: 16
d_call: -
j_call: TRBJ2-2
cdr3_aa: CASGNLGAGGAGELFF
cdr3_nt: TGTGCTAGTGGCAACCTTGGGGCAGGGGGGGCCGGGGAGCTGTTTTTT

v_call: TRBV4-1
clone_size: -
cdr3_length: 12
d_call: -
j_call: TRBJ2-7
cdr3_aa: CASSQGGVVQYF
cdr3_nt: TGCGCCAGCAGCCAAGGAGGGGTGGTGCAGTACTTC

v_call: TRBV5-1
clone_size: many
cdr3_length: 16
d_call: TRBD2
j_call: TRBJ2-7
cdr3_aa: CASSWTGTSGNHEQYF
cdr3_nt: TGCGCCAGCAGCTGGACCGGGACTAGCGGGAACCACGAGCAGTACTTC

v_call: TRBV6-2/TRBV6-3
clone_size: -
cdr3_length: 15
d_call: -
j_call: TRBJ2-7
cdr3_aa: CASSPVPDRAYEQYF
cdr3_nt: TGTGCCAGCAGTCCCGTCCCGGACAGAGCCTACGAGCAGTACTTC

v_call: TRBV4-2
clone_size: medium-sized
cdr3_length: 17
d_call: -
j_call: TRBJ2-7
cdr3_aa: CASSQEGLDSPPFEQYF
cdr3_nt: TGTGCCAGCAGCCAAGAAGGCCTGGACAGCCCCCCCTTCGAGCAGTACTTC

v_call: TRBV29-1
clone_size: -
cdr3_length: 13
d_call: -
j_call: TRBJ2-7
cdr3_aa: CSVAVGPSYEQYF
cdr3_nt: TGCAGCGTTGCGGTCGGTCCCTCCTACGAGCAGTACTTC

v_call: TRBV11-2
clone_size: -
cdr3_length: 17
d_call: TRBD2
j_call: TRBJ2-5
cdr3_aa: CASSLGLAGVWRETQYF
cdr3_nt: TGTGCCAGCAGCTTAGGACTAGCGGGAGTATGGAGGGAGACCCAGTACTTC

v_call: TRBV7-8
clone_size: many
cdr3_length: 19
d_call: -
j_call: TRBJ2-1
cdr3_aa: CASSPLGSGTRRDYNEQFF
cdr3_nt: TGTGCCAGCAGCCCCCTAGGAAGCGGGACACGAAGAGACTACAATGAGCAGTTCTTC

v_call: TRBV7-9
clone_size: -
cdr3_length: 13
d_call: -
j_call: TRBJ1-4
cdr3_aa: CASRTTINEKLFF
cdr3_nt: TGTGCCAGCAGGACTACGATTAATGAAAAACTGTTTTTT

v_call: TRBV28
clone_size: few
cdr3_length: 15
d_call: TRBD1
j_call: TRBJ1-3
cdr3_aa: CASRIRGNSGNTIYF
cdr3_nt: TGTGCCAGCAGGATCAGGGGGAACTCTGGAAACACCATATATTTT

v_call: TRBV6-5
clone_size: many
cdr3_length: 12
d_call: TRBD1
j_call: TRBJ2-4
cdr3_aa: CASGTGENIQYF
cdr3_nt: TGTGCCAGCGGGACAGGGGAAAACATTCAGTACTTC

v_call: TRBV6-1
clone_size: many
cdr3_length: 16
d_call: TRBD1
j_call: TRBJ1-1
cdr3_aa: CASSEAGRGGGGEAFF
cdr3_nt: TGTGCCAGCAGTGAAGCTGGCAGGGGGGGCGGTGGTGAAGCTTTCTTT

v_call: TRBV29-1
clone_size: many
cdr3_length: 15
d_call: TRBD1
j_call: TRBJ2-4
cdr3_aa: CSVAGTGGPKNIQYF
cdr3_nt: TGCAGCGTTGCTGGGACAGGGGGCCCCAAAAACATTCAGTACTTC

v_call: TRBV7-7
clone_size: -
cdr3_length: 14
d_call: TRBD1
j_call: TRBJ2-7
cdr3_aa: CASSPDRSSYEQYF
cdr3_nt: TGTGCCAGCAGCCCGGACAGGAGCTCCTACGAGCAGTACTTC

v_call: TRBV11-2
clone_size: -
cdr3_length: 15
d_call: -
j_call: TRBJ2-3
cdr3_aa: CASSPGTVSTDTQYF
cdr3_nt: TGTGCCAGCAGCCCCGGGACTGTAAGCACAGATACGCAGTATTTT

v_call: TRBV7-9
clone_size: -
cdr3_length: 12
d_call: -
j_call: TRBJ1-2
cdr3_aa: CASSLGRNGYTF
cdr3_nt: TGTGCCAGCAGCTTAGGTCGTAATGGCTACACCTTC

v_call: TRBV7-9
clone_size: -
cdr3_length: 14
d_call: -
j_call: TRBJ2-1
cdr3_aa: CASSLSGSYNEQFF
cdr3_nt: TGTGCCAGCAGCTTGAGCGGCAGCTACAATGAGCAGTTCTTC

v_call: TRBV28
clone_size: -
cdr3_length: 17
d_call: TRBD2
j_call: TRBJ2-3
cdr3_aa: CASSLWVAGAGTDTQYF
cdr3_nt: TGTGCCAGCAGTTTATGGGTAGCGGGAGCAGGCACAGATACGCAGTATTTT

v_call: TRBV6-1
clone_size: many
cdr3_length: 16
d_call: -
j_call: TRBJ2-7
cdr3_aa: CASSGLHGTASYEQYF
cdr3_nt: TGTGCCAGCAGTGGGCTTCACGGGACCGCCTCCTACGAGCAGTACTTC

v_call: TRBV3-1
clone_size: -
cdr3_length: 16
d_call: TRBD2
j_call: TRBJ2-3
cdr3_aa: CASSQGSGASTDTQYF
cdr3_nt: TGTGCCAGCAGCCAAGGGAGCGGGGCTAGCACAGATACGCAGTATTTT

v_call: TRBV7-3
clone_size: -
cdr3_length: 14
d_call: -
j_call: TRBJ2-5
cdr3_aa: CASSTPGFQETQYF
cdr3_nt: TGTGCCAGCAGCACCCCGGGATTCCAAGAGACCCAGTACTTC

v_call: TRBV2
clone_size: -
cdr3_length: 15
d_call: -
j_call: TRBJ2-2
cdr3_aa: CASSEKAMNTGELFF
cdr3_nt: TGTGCCAGCAGTGAGAAGGCGATGAACACCGGGGAGCTGTTTTTT

v_call: TRBV5-4
clone_size: -
cdr3_length: 14
d_call: TRBD2
j_call: TRBJ2-7
cdr3_aa: CASSLETSRYEQYF
cdr3_nt: TGTGCCAGCAGCTTGGAGACTAGCCGGTACGAGCAGTACTTC

v_call: TRBV12-3/TRBV12-4
clone_size: many
cdr3_length: 15
d_call: TRBD1
j_call: TRBJ1-6
cdr3_aa: CASRDRGRFGSPLHF
cdr3_nt: TGTGCCAGCAGGGACAGGGGGCGATTTGGTTCACCCCTCCACTTT

v_call: TRBV5-4
clone_size: many
cdr3_length: 15
d_call: TRBD1
j_call: TRBJ2-7
cdr3_aa: CASSSPGQGAYEQYF
cdr3_nt: TGTGCCAGCAGTTCCCCGGGACAGGGTGCCTACGAGCAGTACTTC

v_call: TRBV25-1
clone_size: few
cdr3_length: 12
d_call: -
j_call: TRBJ2-5
cdr3_aa: CASTPQGETQYF
cdr3_nt: TGTGCCAGCACCCCCCAAGGGGAGACCCAGTACTTC

v_call: TRBV10-1
clone_size: many
cdr3_length: 21
d_call: TRBD1
j_call: TRBJ2-2
cdr3_aa: CASIRPRDSGIPGQNTGELFF
cdr3_nt: TGCGCCAGCATAAGGCCCCGGGACAGTGGGATCCCGGGACAAAACACCGGGGAGCTGTTTTTT

v_call: TRBV7-9
clone_size: few
cdr3_length: 16
d_call: TRBD2
j_call: TRBJ2-1
cdr3_aa: CASRQTSVSSYNEQFF
cdr3_nt: TGTGCCAGCAGGCAAACTAGCGTGAGCTCCTACAATGAGCAGTTCTTC

v_call: TRBV10-1
clone_size: -
cdr3_length: 13
d_call: -
j_call: TRBJ2-7
cdr3_aa: CASSGLVGHEQYF
cdr3_nt: TGCGCCAGCAGTGGATTAGTCGGACACGAGCAGTACTTC

v_call: TRBV5-1
clone_size: -
cdr3_length: 18
d_call: -
j_call: TRBJ2-6
cdr3_aa: CASSLGLGLLSGANVLTF
cdr3_nt: TGCGCCAGCAGCTTGGGACTAGGGCTCTTATCTGGGGCCAACGTCCTGACTTTC

v_call: TRBV4-3
clone_size: few
cdr3_length: 16
d_call: TRBD2
j_call: TRBJ2-7
cdr3_aa: CASSQDSGSEAYEQYF
cdr3_nt: TGCGCCAGCAGCCAGGATAGCGGGAGTGAGGCTTACGAGCAGTACTTC

v_call: TRBV6-5
clone_size: many
cdr3_length: 17
d_call: -
j_call: TRBJ1-4
cdr3_aa: CASILTSRPATNEKLFF
cdr3_nt: TGTGCCAGCATTCTTACTTCCAGACCTGCAACTAATGAAAAACTGTTTTTT

v_call: TRBV25-1
clone_size: few
cdr3_length: 16
d_call: -
j_call: TRBJ2-7
cdr3_aa: CASSDRRAGGRYEQYF
cdr3_nt: TGTGCCAGCAGTGATCGTAGAGCGGGCGGTCGCTACGAGCAGTACTTC

v_call: TRBV12-3/TRBV12-4
clone_size: -
cdr3_length: 14
d_call: -
j_call: TRBJ2-7
cdr3_aa: CASSPLGSVYEQYF
cdr3_nt: TGTGCCAGCAGCCCACTAGGAAGCGTCTACGAGCAGTACTTC

v_call: TRBV29-1
clone_size: few
cdr3_length: 12
d_call: -
j_call: TRBJ2-7
cdr3_aa: CSVLQGLDEQYF
cdr3_nt: TGCAGCGTCCTACAGGGTCTAGACGAGCAGTACTTC

v_call: TRBV7-8
clone_size: -
cdr3_length: 13
d_call: -
j_call: TRBJ1-5
cdr3_aa: CASSPSPNQPQHF
cdr3_nt: TGTGCCAGCAGCCCCTCCCCTAATCAGCCCCAGCATTTT

v_call: TRBV6-2/TRBV6-3
clone_size: many
cdr3_length: 15
d_call: -
j_call: TRBJ1-2
cdr3_aa: CASSYIDRPNYGYTF
cdr3_nt: TGTGCCAGCAGTTACATCGACAGACCGAACTATGGCTACACCTTC

v_call: TRBV7-2
clone_size: -
cdr3_length: 13
d_call: -
j_call: TRBJ2-1
cdr3_aa: CASSISWGFEQFF
cdr3_nt: TGTGCCAGCAGCATCAGTTGGGGTTTCGAGCAGTTCTTC